The rows below give T cell receptor beta chains drawn from one sample of a study of blood T cell repertoires in COVID-19. Some clones are missing from TCRdb's copy, which holds only in-frame ones; the method was immunoSEQ multiplex PCR. The data hold approximately 52,000 clones, with 80% to 90% observed a single time. Sample: peripheral blood. Source of these receptors: a man between 60 and 75 years old with active COVID-19. Both conserved end residues are part of each CDR3. Fields, in order: clone size, D gene, V gene, J gene, CDR3 protein, CDR3 DNA. A D gene is named only where the DNA matches it firmly. Clone size appears in some rows only: once, few, many, or a class for an expanded clone.

clone size: .
D gene: .
V gene: TRBV28
J gene: TRBJ2-7
CDR3 protein: CASSLTADSSYEQYF
CDR3 DNA: TGTGCCAGCAGTTTGACCGCCGACAGCTCCTACGAGCAGTACTTC

clone size: once
D gene: TRBD1
V gene: TRBV18
J gene: TRBJ2-7
CDR3 protein: CASSSPGTGIGEQYF
CDR3 DNA: TGTGCCAGCTCAAGTCCCGGGACAGGGATAGGCGAGCAGTACTTC

clone size: .
D gene: .
V gene: TRBV7-2
J gene: TRBJ1-1
CDR3 protein: CASSLGQVNTEAFF
CDR3 DNA: TGTGCCAGCAGCTTAGGACAAGTGAACACTGAAGCTTTCTTT

clone size: .
D gene: TRBD2
V gene: TRBV14
J gene: TRBJ2-1
CDR3 protein: CASSQEAGGYNEQFF
CDR3 DNA: TGTGCCAGCAGCCAAGAGGCGGGAGGGTACAATGAGCAGTTCTTC

clone size: .
D gene: .
V gene: TRBV7-8
J gene: TRBJ1-5
CDR3 protein: CASSSTGMGYQPQHF
CDR3 DNA: TGTGCCAGCAGCTCTACAGGGATGGGATATCAGCCCCAGCATTTT

clone size: .
D gene: TRBD1
V gene: TRBV29-1
J gene: TRBJ1-2
CDR3 protein: CSVAWDRSGGYTF
CDR3 DNA: TGCAGCGTTGCCTGGGACAGATCGGGTGGCTACACCTTC

clone size: .
D gene: TRBD1
V gene: TRBV27
J gene: TRBJ1-1
CDR3 protein: CASSSGDRAGTEAFF
CDR3 DNA: TGTGCCAGCAGCTCCGGGGACAGGGCGGGAACTGAAGCTTTCTTT

clone size: once
D gene: TRBD1
V gene: TRBV9
J gene: TRBJ2-7
CDR3 protein: CASSVEAGGSYEQYF
CDR3 DNA: TGTGCCAGCAGCGTAGAGGCAGGGGGAAGCTACGAGCAGTACTTC

clone size: .
D gene: .
V gene: TRBV28
J gene: TRBJ1-1
CDR3 protein: CASTRGTEAFF
CDR3 DNA: TGTGCCAGCACCCGGGGCACTGAAGCTTTCTTT

clone size: .
D gene: .
V gene: TRBV7-2
J gene: TRBJ2-5
CDR3 protein: CASSLILETQYF
CDR3 DNA: TGTGCCAGCAGCTTAATCTTAGAGACCCAGTACTTC

clone size: .
D gene: TRBD1
V gene: TRBV5-8
J gene: TRBJ2-3
CDR3 protein: CASSPGQSSTDTQYF
CDR3 DNA: TGTGCCAGCAGCCCGGGACAGTCTAGCACAGATACGCAGTATTTT

clone size: once
D gene: .
V gene: TRBV7-3
J gene: TRBJ1-1
CDR3 protein: CASSLNLQGEAFF
CDR3 DNA: TGTGCCAGCAGCTTAAATTTACAGGGTGAAGCTTTCTTT

clone size: once
D gene: TRBD2
V gene: TRBV5-4
J gene: TRBJ2-2
CDR3 protein: CASSYPSGRKPGELFF
CDR3 DNA: TGTGCCAGCAGCTACCCTAGCGGGAGAAAACCCGGGGAGCTGTTTTTT

clone size: .
D gene: .
V gene: TRBV27
J gene: TRBJ1-6
CDR3 protein: CASSLSRVNSPLHF
CDR3 DNA: TGTGCCAGCAGTTTAAGCAGGGTTAATTCACCCCTCCACTTT

clone size: .
D gene: TRBD1
V gene: TRBV9
J gene: TRBJ2-7
CDR3 protein: CASSPRTGTGGYEQYF
CDR3 DNA: TGTGCCAGCAGCCCACGCACCGGGACAGGAGGTTACGAGCAGTACTTC

clone size: once
D gene: .
V gene: TRBV27
J gene: TRBJ2-6
CDR3 protein: CASNPAGAGGANVLTF
CDR3 DNA: TGTGCCAGCAACCCGGCAGGGGCGGGCGGGGCCAACGTCCTGACTTTC

clone size: .
D gene: TRBD2
V gene: TRBV4-1
J gene: TRBJ2-7
CDR3 protein: CASSQVATSGTYEQYF
CDR3 DNA: TGCGCCAGCAGCCAAGTGGCGACTAGCGGGACCTACGAGCAGTACTTC

clone size: .
D gene: .
V gene: TRBV25-1
J gene: TRBJ2-7
CDR3 protein: CASSRTKDSYEQYF
CDR3 DNA: TGTGCCAGCAGTCGGACTAAGGACTCCTACGAGCAGTACTTC

clone size: .
D gene: .
V gene: TRBV29-1
J gene: TRBJ2-1
CDR3 protein: CSVEGAALYNEQFF
CDR3 DNA: TGCAGCGTTGAAGGGGCTGCCCTTTACAATGAGCAGTTCTTC

clone size: .
D gene: TRBD2
V gene: TRBV19
J gene: TRBJ2-1
CDR3 protein: CASSAWASGNYNEQFF
CDR3 DNA: TGTGCCAGCTCCGCCTGGGCTAGCGGGAACTACAATGAGCAGTTCTTC

clone size: .
D gene: TRBD2
V gene: TRBV7-9
J gene: TRBJ2-1
CDR3 protein: CASSLGTSGRHHEQFF
CDR3 DNA: TGTGCCAGCAGCCTAGGGACTAGCGGACGGCACCATGAGCAGTTCTTC

clone size: .
D gene: .
V gene: TRBV28
J gene: TRBJ2-2
CDR3 protein: CASSLAQTGELFF
CDR3 DNA: TGTGCCAGCAGTTTGGCTCAAACCGGGGAGCTGTTTTTT

clone size: .
D gene: TRBD1
V gene: TRBV6-4
J gene: TRBJ2-3
CDR3 protein: CASSETGSNTQYF
CDR3 DNA: TGTGCCAGCAGTGAGACAGGGTCAAATACGCAGTATTTT

clone size: .
D gene: .
V gene: TRBV6-5
J gene: TRBJ2-7
CDR3 protein: CASSYSLGAHEQYF
CDR3 DNA: TGTGCCAGCAGTTACTCGCTGGGGGCGCACGAGCAGTACTTC

clone size: once
D gene: .
V gene: TRBV9
J gene: TRBJ2-3
CDR3 protein: CASSVGGADTQYF
CDR3 DNA: TGTGCCAGCAGCGTAGGAGGAGCAGATACGCAGTATTTT

clone size: .
D gene: TRBD1
V gene: TRBV7-3
J gene: TRBJ1-2
CDR3 protein: CASSTQGADNYGYTF
CDR3 DNA: TGTGCCAGCAGCACACAGGGGGCGGATAACTATGGCTACACCTTC

clone size: once
D gene: TRBD1
V gene: TRBV18
J gene: TRBJ2-1
CDR3 protein: CASSPPNRGREDSYNEQFF
CDR3 DNA: TGTGCCAGCTCACCACCGAACAGGGGGCGCGAGGACTCCTACAATGAGCAGTTCTTC

clone size: .
D gene: .
V gene: TRBV28
J gene: TRBJ1-1
CDR3 protein: CASSLWVQENTEAFF
CDR3 DNA: TGTGCCAGCAGTTTATGGGTACAGGAGAACACTGAAGCTTTCTTT

clone size: .
D gene: TRBD1
V gene: TRBV5-6
J gene: TRBJ2-7
CDR3 protein: CASSQGQGALYEQYF
CDR3 DNA: TGTGCCAGCAGCCAAGGACAGGGGGCCTTATACGAGCAGTACTTC

clone size: .
D gene: .
V gene: TRBV28
J gene: TRBJ2-1
CDR3 protein: CASSFAGLTYNEQFF
CDR3 DNA: TGTGCCAGCAGTTTCGCGGGATTGACCTACAATGAGCAGTTCTTC

clone size: .
D gene: TRBD1
V gene: TRBV7-9
J gene: TRBJ2-2
CDR3 protein: CASSHLRDRGLYGELFF
CDR3 DNA: TGTGCCAGCAGCCACCTACGGGACAGGGGGCTTTACGGGGAGCTGTTTTTT

clone size: .
D gene: .
V gene: TRBV2
J gene: TRBJ2-5
CDR3 protein: CASSYKGLGALQETQYF
CDR3 DNA: TGTGCCAGCAGTTACAAAGGTCTGGGGGCTTTACAAGAGACCCAGTACTTC

clone size: .
D gene: .
V gene: TRBV11-3
J gene: TRBJ2-5
CDR3 protein: CASSSTRGETQYF
CDR3 DNA: TGTGCCAGCAGCTCGACTAGGGGAGAGACCCAGTACTTC

clone size: .
D gene: TRBD1
V gene: TRBV9
J gene: TRBJ1-2
CDR3 protein: CASSAQGQGLDYTF
CDR3 DNA: TGTGCCAGCAGCGCACAGGGACAGGGCCTCGACTACACCTTC

clone size: .
D gene: .
V gene: TRBV6-6
J gene: TRBJ2-1
CDR3 protein: CASRANNEQFF
CDR3 DNA: TGTGCCAGCAGAGCAAACAATGAGCAGTTCTTC

clone size: few
D gene: TRBD1
V gene: TRBV4-3
J gene: TRBJ1-4
CDR3 protein: CASSITGGSNEKLFF
CDR3 DNA: TGCGCCAGCAGCATAACAGGGGGGAGTAATGAAAAACTGTTTTTT

clone size: .
D gene: TRBD2
V gene: TRBV27
J gene: TRBJ2-7
CDR3 protein: CASSFVSGRSYEQYF
CDR3 DNA: TGTGCCAGCAGTTTTGTTAGCGGGAGAAGTTACGAGCAGTACTTC

clone size: .
D gene: TRBD1
V gene: TRBV27
J gene: TRBJ2-7
CDR3 protein: CASSSLGQGNYEQYF
CDR3 DNA: TGTGCCAGCAGTTCCCTGGGACAGGGGAACTACGAGCAGTACTTC

clone size: .
D gene: TRBD2
V gene: TRBV5-1
J gene: TRBJ2-5
CDR3 protein: CASSPGLAAGETQYF
CDR3 DNA: TGCGCCAGCAGCCCGGGACTAGCTGCGGGGGAGACCCAGTACTTC

clone size: .
D gene: TRBD2
V gene: TRBV28
J gene: TRBJ2-7
CDR3 protein: CASSPRGSGSYEQYF
CDR3 DNA: TGTGCCAGCAGTCCGCGGGGTAGCGGGTCCTACGAGCAGTACTTC

clone size: .
D gene: .
V gene: TRBV9
J gene: TRBJ2-1
CDR3 protein: CASSPRPDSYNEQFF
CDR3 DNA: TGTGCCAGCAGCCCCCGGCCGGACAGCTACAATGAGCAGTTCTTC

clone size: .
D gene: TRBD1
V gene: TRBV6-5
J gene: TRBJ1-1
CDR3 protein: CASSYQRQGARTEAFF
CDR3 DNA: TGTGCCAGCAGTTACCAAAGACAGGGGGCGAGGACTGAAGCTTTCTTT

clone size: .
D gene: TRBD1
V gene: TRBV7-9
J gene: TRBJ1-1
CDR3 protein: CASSLVKGAAEAFF
CDR3 DNA: TGTGCCAGCAGCTTAGTAAAGGGGGCGGCTGAAGCTTTCTTT

clone size: once
D gene: TRBD1
V gene: TRBV3-1/TRBV3-2
J gene: TRBJ2-5
CDR3 protein: CAVQGATETQYF
CDR3 DNA: TGTGCCGTACAGGGGGCGACGGAGACCCAGTACTTC

clone size: .
D gene: TRBD2
V gene: TRBV19
J gene: TRBJ2-7
CDR3 protein: CASSITGGTSSSEQYF
CDR3 DNA: TGTGCCAGTAGTATTACCGGGGGGACTAGCTCCTCAGAGCAGTACTTC

clone size: .
D gene: .
V gene: TRBV21-1
J gene: TRBJ2-7
CDR3 protein: CASSGQGVHEQYF
CDR3 DNA: TGTGCCAGCAGTGGACAGGGAGTACACGAGCAGTACTTC

clone size: .
D gene: TRBD1
V gene: TRBV6-2/TRBV6-3
J gene: TRBJ2-7
CDR3 protein: CASSPGQGGGEQYF
CDR3 DNA: TGTGCCAGCAGTCCGGGACAGGGTGGAGGCGAGCAGTACTTC

clone size: .
D gene: TRBD2
V gene: TRBV24-1
J gene: TRBJ2-7
CDR3 protein: CATSEPGLAGGTQQYF
CDR3 DNA: TGTGCCACCAGTGAACCTGGACTAGCGGGAGGAACACAGCAGTACTTC

clone size: .
D gene: .
V gene: TRBV19
J gene: TRBJ1-5
CDR3 protein: CASSSTSASLEAQHF
CDR3 DNA: TGTGCCAGTAGTTCTACATCGGCCTCACTTGAGGCCCAGCATTTT

clone size: .
D gene: .
V gene: TRBV13
J gene: TRBJ1-5
CDR3 protein: CASSRGHVSNQPQHF
CDR3 DNA: TGTGCCAGCAGCCGTGGACACGTTAGCAATCAGCCCCAGCATTTT

clone size: .
D gene: TRBD1
V gene: TRBV2
J gene: TRBJ2-1
CDR3 protein: CASSEVPGGNEQFF
CDR3 DNA: TGTGCCAGCAGTGAAGTGCCAGGGGGCAATGAGCAGTTCTTC

clone size: .
D gene: TRBD2
V gene: TRBV5-1
J gene: TRBJ2-7
CDR3 protein: CASSTGTSGTYEQYF
CDR3 DNA: TGCGCCAGCAGCACCGGGACTAGCGGCACCTACGAGCAGTACTTC

clone size: once
D gene: .
V gene: TRBV19
J gene: TRBJ1-2
CDR3 protein: CASSDPAAAGGYGYTF
CDR3 DNA: TGTGCCAGTAGTGACCCGGCGGCGGCCGGTGGGTATGGCTACACCTTC

clone size: few
D gene: .
V gene: TRBV7-2
J gene: TRBJ2-1
CDR3 protein: CASSLHRGLQEQFF
CDR3 DNA: TGTGCCAGCAGCTTACATCGGGGTCTTCAGGAGCAGTTCTTC

clone size: .
D gene: .
V gene: TRBV2
J gene: TRBJ1-1
CDR3 protein: CASSPERDFAEAFF
CDR3 DNA: TGTGCCAGCAGCCCGGAGCGGGACTTCGCTGAAGCTTTCTTT